This is a list of T cell receptor beta chains from one sample in a study of blood T cell repertoires in COVID-19. Profiled with immunoSEQ multiplex PCR; TCRdb holds only in-frame clones, not every one. This table has approximately 150,000 clones, more than 75% appearing once. The sequenced material came from PBMCs or T cells enriched from blood (not recorded which). The receptor source for this set is a man between 60 and 75 years old who had recovered from COVID-19. CDR3s include the opening cysteine and the closing phenylalanine or tryptophan. Each record gives: V gene, D gene, J gene, clone size, CDR3 protein, CDR3 DNA. The D gene is left open where the match is weak. Only some rows state a clone size, as once, few, many or a class for expanded clones.

TRBV5-4	.	TRBJ2-7	.	CASSQTDEQYF	TGTGCCAGCAGTCAAACGGACGAGCAGTACTTC
TRBV6-4	.	TRBJ1-2	.	CASSDHRQVGSYTF	TGTGCCAGCAGTGACCATAGACAGGTCGGAAGCTACACCTTC
TRBV30	.	TRBJ2-1	.	CAWKRGGEQFF	TGTGCCTGGAAGAGAGGGGGTGAGCAGTTCTTC
TRBV10-3	TRBD1	TRBJ1-4	.	CATRAGGQGNEKLFF	TGTGCCACGAGGGCCGGGGGACAGGGGAATGAAAAACTGTTTTTT
TRBV6-7	TRBD1	TRBJ1-2	few	CASSAGQISCGYTF	TGTGCCAGCAGTGCGGGACAGATCTCCTGTGGCTACACCTTC
TRBV7-6	TRBD1	TRBJ1-3	few	CASGRPEGTGAGNTIYF	TGTGCCAGCGGACGACCCGAGGGGACAGGGGCCGGAAACACCATATATTTT
TRBV15	TRBD2	TRBJ2-2	.	CATSTVMGGVTGELFF	TGCGCCACCAGCACCGTAATGGGGGGGGTGACCGGGGAGCTGTTTTTT
TRBV19	.	TRBJ1-2	.	CASQRHLGGYTF	TGTGCCAGTCAAAGACACCTTGGGGGCTACACCTTC
TRBV6-5	.	TRBJ1-1	.	CAITFGRNTEAFF	TGTGCCATCACCTTCGGTAGGAACACTGAAGCTTTCTTT
TRBV9	.	TRBJ2-2	few	CASSVSGQPTGELFF	TGTGCCAGCAGCGTAAGCGGACAGCCCACCGGGGAGCTGTTTTTT
TRBV5-1	TRBD1	TRBJ2-5	.	CASSMGQGAEETQYF	TGCGCCAGCAGCATGGGACAGGGGGCAGAGGAGACCCAGTACTTC
TRBV19	.	TRBJ2-7	.	CASSRDIGDYEQYF	TGTGCCAGTAGTCGGGACATCGGGGACTACGAGCAGTACTTC
TRBV6-5	.	TRBJ2-3	.	CASSYSISDTQYF	TGTGCCAGCAGTTACTCCATTTCCGATACGCAGTATTTT
TRBV5-4	.	TRBJ1-1	.	CASSLIGRVTKNTEAFF	TGTGCCAGCAGCTTGATTGGCAGGGTCACTAAGAACACTGAAGCTTTCTTT
TRBV6-5	.	TRBJ1-5	.	CASTGGRIEQPQHF	TGTGCCAGCACGGGGGGGCGCATAGAACAGCCCCAGCATTTT
TRBV30	.	TRBJ1-5	.	CAWSVLAGINQPQHF	TGTGCCTGGAGTGTACTCGCAGGAATCAATCAGCCCCAGCATTTT
TRBV2	.	TRBJ1-2	few	CASSVAVSNYGYTF	TGTGCCAGCAGTGTGGCGGTTTCTAACTATGGCTACACCTTC
TRBV11-2	.	TRBJ1-5	.	CASSLREGGGPQHF	TGTGCCAGCAGCTTAAGAGAAGGCGGCGGGCCCCAGCATTTT
TRBV9	.	TRBJ1-4	.	CASSVVTGTNEKLFF	TGTGCCAGCAGCGTAGTGACGGGAACTAATGAAAAACTGTTTTTT
TRBV7-3	.	TRBJ2-2	.	CASSPSHTNTGELFF	TGTGCCAGCAGCCCTAGCCACACGAACACCGGGGAGCTGTTTTTT
TRBV28	.	TRBJ1-1	.	CASRGGTEAFF	TGTGCCAGCAGGGGGGGCACTGAAGCTTTCTTT
TRBV10-3	TRBD1	TRBJ1-5	.	CAISEWRQGSNQPQHF	TGTGCCATCAGTGAGTGGAGACAGGGTAGCAATCAGCCCCAGCATTTT
TRBV7-2	TRBD1	TRBJ1-1	.	CASSADRGYTEAFF	TGTGCCAGCAGCGCTGACAGGGGGTACACTGAAGCTTTCTTT
TRBV12-3/TRBV12-4	TRBD2	TRBJ2-7	.	CASNPAGGREQYF	TGTGCCAGCAACCCAGCGGGGGGGAGGGAGCAGTACTTC
TRBV27	TRBD2	TRBJ2-2	.	CASSLPSSGDTGELFF	TGTGCCAGCAGTTTACCGTCTAGCGGAGACACCGGGGAGCTGTTTTTT
TRBV7-8	TRBD1	TRBJ2-7	.	CASSLGDRGYEQYF	TGTGCCAGCAGCTTAGGGGACAGGGGATACGAGCAGTACTTC
TRBV2	.	TRBJ1-1	.	CASSVLRGNTEAFF	TGTGCCAGCAGTGTCCTAAGGGGGAACACTGAAGCTTTCTTT
TRBV29-1	.	TRBJ1-1	.	CSARAGPGTEAFF	TGCAGCGCGAGGGCAGGGCCTGGGACTGAAGCTTTCTTT
TRBV10-3	.	TRBJ1-4	.	CAISGGDRSNEKLFF	TGTGCCATCAGTGGGGGTGACAGAAGTAATGAAAAACTGTTTTTT
TRBV2	.	TRBJ2-3	.	CASRAHLGGTDTQYF	TGTGCCAGCAGGGCCCACCTTGGAGGGACAGATACGCAGTATTTT
TRBV21-1	.	TRBJ2-3	.	CASSNPLGAGDSNFCGTQYF	TGTGCCAGCAGCAACCCTTTAGGGGCGGGAGACAGTAATTTTTGTGGTACGCAGTATTTT
TRBV6-5	TRBD1	TRBJ2-7	.	CASRPGQVFYEQYF	TGTGCCAGCCGTCCGGGACAGGTGTTTTACGAGCAGTACTTC
TRBV28	.	TRBJ2-1	.	CASREYNEQFF	TGTGCCAGCAGGGAGTACAATGAGCAGTTCTTC
TRBV5-4	TRBD1	TRBJ1-6	few	CASSSRQGIDSPLHF	TGTGCCAGCAGCTCAAGACAGGGAATAGATTCACCCCTCCACTTT
TRBV11-2	.	TRBJ2-7	.	CASSLGRPYEQYF	TGTGCCAGCAGCTTGGGCCGACCCTACGAGCAGTACTTC
TRBV28	TRBD1	TRBJ1-1	.	CASSRQGHEAFF	TGTGCCAGCAGCCGACAGGGGCATGAAGCTTTCTTT
TRBV27	TRBD1	TRBJ2-7	.	CASSLGQGAYEQYF	TGTGCCAGCAGTTTAGGGCAGGGGGCCTACGAGCAGTACTTC